The 16 T cell receptor beta chains below all came from one sample that was sequenced in a study of neurological immune-mediated disorders. TCRdb fed the 5' RACE reads into MiXCR, producing one record per CDR3 protein. The profile shows 70,000 to 90,000 distinct CDR3 sequences, 5% to 5.5% of them singletons. Sequences were obtained from PBMCs. All receptors derive from a woman aged 30 to 39 with multiple sclerosis.

This clonotype was found many times. This chain links TRBV7-9 with TRBJ2-1; D remains ambiguous. V was cut by 1 base and J by 5 bases, with 9 bases left in between. This CDR3 has 14 amino acids. Germline CDR1 reads SEHNR; CDR2 reads FQNEAQ (reference sequence). CDR3 nucleotide sequence: TGTGCCAGCAGCTTAGAGGCAGGACACAATGAGCAGTTCTTC. It translates to CASSLEAGHNEQFF.

This clonotype was detected ten times or more. This chain uses TRBV5-1 with TRBJ2-5, with 9 bases identical to TRBD2. This CDR3 is 18 amino acids long. Per germline, CDR1 SGHRS and CDR2 YFSETQ. The V gene end was trimmed by 0 bases and the J gene end by 5 bases; junction bases not matched to a gene: 14. CDR3 sequence (DNA): TGCGCCAGCAGCTTGGATAGTAGCGGGGGCGCAACAGTTGAGACCCAGTACTTC. Translation gives CASSLDSSGGATVETQYF.

This clonotype was detected ten times or more. The chain uses TRBV7-9 and TRBJ2-7; D might be TRBD1 (5 bases). The length of the CDR3 is 13 residues. The germline CDR1 and CDR2 sequences are SEHNR and FQNEAQ (reference sequence). V gave up 5 bases and J gave up 4 bases, with 12 bases separating them. The chain's CDR3 is CASSLTQGYEQYF. CDR3 coding DNA: TGTGCCAGCAGCCTCACCCAGGGTTACGAGCAGTACTTC.

The V gene is TRBV7-8, the J gene TRBJ1-5; TRBD1 might be the D (5 bases). CDR3 size: 17 residues. The germline V and J ends were trimmed by 5 bases and 0 bases, with 17 bases remaining between them. Germline loops: CDR1 SGHVS, CDR2 FQNEAQ. This CDR3 is CASSPRPDILSNQPQHF. Written as DNA, the CDR3 is TGTGCCAGCAGCCCTAGGCCGGACATCCTTAGCAATCAGCCCCAGCATTTT. The entire variable domain, with the rest obtained from reference TRBV7-8 and TRBJ1-5, is as follows: GAGVSQSPRYKVAKRGQDVALRCDPISGHVSLFWYQQALGQGPEFLTYFQNEAQLDKSGLPSDRFFAERPEGSVSTLKIQRTQQEDSAVYLCASSPRPDILSNQPQHFGDGTRLSIL.

This clonotype was counted many times. The chain carries TRBV7-2 and TRBJ2-7, with 8 bases that match TRBD2. V gave up 2 bases and J gave up 3 bases; unmatched junction bases: 6. The CDR3 consists of 15 residues. Germline V gene sequence: CDR1 SGHTA, CDR2 FQGNSA. The DNA for the CDR3 is TGTGCCAGCAGCTTACCTCCAGCGGGAGTCTACGAGCAGTACTTC. This translates into CASSLPPAGVYEQYF.

This clonotype was detected many times. A much larger clonotype is one base distant, so this may be a read error. The chain combines TRBV7-3 with TRBJ2-5; no clear D. Germline assignment: CDR1 SGHTA and CDR2 FQGTGA. This CDR3 spans 14 amino acids. The CDR3 here is CASSPSLRPETKYF. The CDR3 DNA reads as TGTGCCAGCAGCCCAAGTCTCCGACCAGAGACCAAGTACTTC.

This clonotype was counted many times. This chain joins TRBV10-3 and TRBJ2-5, with a weak D call TRBD1 (6 bases). Germline-derived CDR1 and CDR2 are ENHRY and SYGVKD. V lost 6 bases to trimming and J lost 1 base, with 9 bases between them. The CDR3 is made up of 13 amino acids. CDR3 bases: TGTGCCATCAGATCGGACAGCCAAGAGACCCAGTACTTC. Its translation: CAIRSDSQETQYF.

Details on this clonotype: This may come from a read error, since a much larger clone is one base off. The chain employs TRBV19 and TRBJ2-1, with TRBD2 as a possible D gene (5 bases). V was clipped by 8 bases and J by 2 bases, with 16 bases between them. The CDR3 has 15 amino acids. Germline assignment: CDR1 LNHDA and CDR2 SQIVND (reference sequence). The CDR3 reads CASSSWSTPYNEQFF. The CDR3 DNA follows: TGTGCCAGTTCTAGCTGGAGTACCCCCTACAATGAGCAGTTCTTC.

This clonotype was seen many times. The V gene is TRBV10-1, the J gene TRBJ2-7; maybe TRBD1 (5 bases). Germline CDR1 WNHNN, CDR2 SYGVQD (reference sequence). CDR3 length: 13 residues. CDR3 residues: CASSEGQGYEQYV. CDR3 in DNA: TGCGCCAGCAGTGAAGGGCAGGGATACGAACAGTACGTC.

This clonotype was observed a handful of times. CDR3 sequence reads: CASSYLSWRGVSNEQFF. CDR3 DNA sequence: TGTGCCAGCAGTTATCTTAGTTGGCGGGGGGTGTCAAATGAGCAGTTCTTC. The rearrangement joins TRBV6-6 to TRBJ2-1; TRBD2 matches at 8 bases. The J segment lost 7 bases and the V segment lost 3 bases, leaving 14 bases of the junction unmatched. This CDR3 is built from 17 residues. The V gene's germline CDR1 is MNHNY and CDR2 SVGAGI (reference sequence).

In this sample, this clonotype turned up many times. This sequence joins TRBV5-1 and TRBJ1-1; 7 bases match TRBD1. This CDR3 comprises 15 residues. The V segment lost 0 bases and the J segment 0 bases; nucleotides outside the gene matches: 2. Germline loops: CDR1 SGHRS, CDR2 YFSETQ. CDR3 sequence (DNA): TGCGCCAGCAGCTTGGGGGACAGCCTGAACACTGAAGCTTTCTTT. Its protein is CASSLGDSLNTEAFF.

This clonotype was found once. This sequence joins TRBV19 and TRBJ2-6, with no clear D. V was shortened by 3 bases and J by 1 base, with 1 base between the two germline ends. This CDR3 region has 13 residues. CDR1 and CDR2 (germline): LNHDA, SQIVND (reference sequence). DNA of the CDR3: TGTGCCAGTAGTATTTCTGGGGCCAACGTCCTGACTTTC. The encoded protein is CASSISGANVLTF.

The sample holds many counts of this clonotype. The gene calls are TRBV11-2 and TRBJ2-3; 7 bases agree with TRBD2. The CDR3 extends over 16 amino acids. The junction had 10 bases not matched to a gene; V was cut back by 2 bases and J by 5 bases. Germline loops: CDR1 SGHAT, CDR2 FQNNGV. The CDR3 sequence: CASSLMFVGGIDTQYF. The CDR3 region has the DNA TGTGCCAGCAGCTTAATGTTCGTGGGGGGGATAGATACGCAGTATTTT.

This clonotype was counted at least ten times. This chain joins TRBV5-1 and TRBJ2-4; possibly TRBD2 for D (6 bases). Trimming cost V 4 bases and J 2 bases, with 13 bases left between them. Per the germline V gene, CDR1 is SGHRS and CDR2 is YFSETQ. The CDR3 is 15 residues long. CDR3 in DNA: TGCGCCAGCAGCCTGGAGGCGGGGCCCAAAAACATTCAGTACTTC. Translated, it gives CASSLEAGPKNIQYF.

This clonotype occurred many times. The chain links TRBV20-1 to TRBJ1-2, with D perhaps matching TRBD1 (5 bases). Germline CDR1 reads DFQATT; CDR2 reads SNEGSKA (reference sequence). Trimming removed 3 bases from V and 7 bases from J, with 15 bases in between. The CDR3 spans 13 residues. CDR3 amino acids: CSASYGTVFGYTF. CDR3 bases: TGCAGTGCTAGTTACGGGACGGTATTTGGCTACACCTTC.

This clonotype was seen at least ten times. V and J are TRBV12-3 or TRBV12-4 and TRBJ1-2; D is possibly TRBD1 (6 bases). V was shortened by 4 bases and J by 3 bases, with 9 bases between the two germline ends. There are 13 residues in the CDR3. The CDR3 bases are TGTGCCAGCAGTTCGGACAGCGACTATGGCTACACCTTC. Amino acids: CASSSDSDYGYTF.